These 28 T cell receptor beta chains were sequenced from one sample in a study of T cell responses to AZD1222 COVID-19 vaccine. Data came from immunoSEQ multiplex PCR; TCRdb stores just in-frame clones and leaves some out. This sample carries some 110,000 clones, 85% to 90% of them seen once, and the ten largest clones take approximately 3.1%. The sample here was peripheral blood, taken on day 0 of AZD1222 vaccination. These receptors were collected from an adult in good health.

J is TRBJ1-2 and V is TRBV27, with D perhaps TRBD1 (6 bases). Germline V gene data show CDR1 as MNHEY and CDR2 as SMNVEV (reference sequence). Trimming left V 2 bases short and J 5 bases short, with 12 bases between. The CDR3 spans 14 residues. The CDR3 protein is CASSLGQSPYGYTF. CDR3 bases: TGTGCCAGCAGTTTAGGACAGAGCCCTTATGGCTACACCTTC.

The rearrangement uses TRBV2 and TRBJ1-2; 12 positions match TRBD1. Germline loops: CDR1 SNHLY, CDR2 FYNNEI. This CDR3 region has 16 residues. V shed 4 bases, J shed 5 bases, and the junction held 8 bases outside the gene matches. CDR3 protein: CASSAPGTGGRYGYTF. In DNA, the CDR3 is TGTGCCAGCAGTGCCCCCGGGACAGGGGGCCGGTATGGCTACACCTTC.

This clone has more than one count but fewer than ten. The gene calls are TRBV19 and TRBJ1-1; D not resolved. The V gene lost 7 bases and the J gene lost 1 base, with 16 bases spanning the gap. Per the germline V gene, CDR1 is LNHDA and CDR2 is SQIVND (reference sequence). This CDR3 is built from 15 residues. DNA of the CDR3: TGTGCCAGTAAGCCCCGCGAGTCACCGAACACTGAAGCTTTCTTT. Translation: CASKPRESPNTEAFF.

The gene calls are TRBV5-6 and TRBJ1-2, with no clear D. The CDR3 contains 13 residues. Germline loops: CDR1 SGHDT, CDR2 YYEEEE. V lost 3 bases to trimming and J lost 5 bases, with 11 bases between them. As DNA, the CDR3 is TGTGCCAGCAGCTCTGGGTTTTCTTATGGCTACACCTTC. Its protein is CASSSGFSYGYTF.

Relative to its sample, this clone is medium-sized (0.01 to 0.1%). This chain joins TRBV5-1 and TRBJ2-7; 11 nucleotides agree with TRBD2. The germline V gene has CDR1 SGHRS and CDR2 YFSETQ. The junction had 11 bases not matched to a gene; V was cut back by 0 bases and J by 3 bases. The CDR3 spans 18 residues. CDR3 nucleotides: TGCGCCAGCAGCTTGGGGCACGGGACTAGCGGCATCCTCTACGAGCAGTACTTC. Protein sequence: CASSLGHGTSGILYEQYF. Using reference TRBV5-1 and TRBJ2-7 for the parts outside the CDR3, the full variable domain is KAGVTQTPRYLIKTRGQQVTLSCSPISGHRSVSWYQQTPGQGLQFLFEYFSETQRNKGNFPGRFSGRQFSNSRSEMNVSTLELGDSALYLCASSLGHGTSGILYEQYFGPGTRLTVT.

The sample holds one count of this clone. This chain joins TRBV19 and TRBJ2-7; D uncertain. The V end lost 1 base, the J end lost 2 bases, and 6 bases lay between the germline ends. CDR1 and CDR2 from the germline V gene are LNHDA and SQIVND (reference sequence). This CDR3 is 13 amino acids long. CDR3 DNA sequence: TGTGCCAGTAGTATAGGGGAACCCTACGAGCAGTACTTC. Protein product: CASSIGEPYEQYF.

The J gene is TRBJ2-3, the V gene TRBV9, with 9 bases aligning to TRBD2. This CDR3 is built from 16 residues. Trimming cost V 1 base and J 2 bases; bases outside gene matches: 5. From germline, CDR1 is SGDLS and CDR2 YYNGEE. CDR3 in amino acids: CASSVKAGGFTDTQYF. In DNA, the CDR3 is TGTGCCAGCAGCGTAAAAGCGGGGGGTTTCACAGATACGCAGTATTTT.

This clone was found a few times. The rearrangement links TRBV5-1 to TRBJ1-4; D may be TRBD1 (6 bases). CDR1 is SGHRS, CDR2 YFSETQ, per germline. Deletions cut 3 bases from V and 8 bases from J, with 14 bases between. This CDR3 has 14 amino acids. CDR3 protein: CASSSGEGWEKLFF. CDR3 nucleotide sequence: TGCGCCAGCAGCTCAGGGGAGGGATGGGAAAAACTGTTTTTT.

The V call is TRBV27, the J call TRBJ2-7, with D possibly being TRBD2 (6 bases). Germline-derived CDR1 and CDR2 are MNHEY and SMNVEV (reference sequence). Between the trimmed V and J ends, which lost 2 bases and 7 bases, there was a span of 21 bases. There are 16 residues in the CDR3. CDR3 DNA sequence: TGTGCCAGCAGTTTACGGGGGTCACCAGGTACGGGGGAGCAGTACTTC. Translated, it gives CASSLRGSPGTGEQYF.

This sequence joins TRBV5-6 and TRBJ1-2, with D uncertain. V was cut by 0 bases and J by 3 bases, with 15 bases left in between. Germline lookup yields CDR1 SGHDT and CDR2 YYEEEE. This CDR3 has 16 amino acids. The CDR3 loop is CASSLAHSEEDYGYTF. In DNA form, the CDR3 reads TGTGCCAGCAGCTTGGCCCACTCCGAAGAGGACTATGGCTACACCTTC. Variable domain in full (rest from reference TRBV5-6 and TRBJ1-2): DAGVTQSPTHLIKTRGQQVTLRCSPKSGHDTVSWYQQALGQGPQFIFQYYEEEERQRGNFPDRFSGHQFPNYSSELNVNALLLGDSALYLCASSLAHSEEDYGYTFGSGTRLTVV.

This clone occurred once. The V and J genes are TRBV5-6 and TRBJ1-2, with D possibly being TRBD1 (6 bases). This CDR3 is 16 amino acids long. In germline, CDR1 is SGHDT, CDR2 YYEEEE. V lost 0 bases, J lost 2 bases, and 14 bases lay in between. This CDR3 reads CASSLAWGQGNYGYTF. The CDR3 DNA reads TGTGCCAGCAGCTTGGCCTGGGGGCAGGGGAACTATGGCTACACCTTC.

There are a few counts of this clone. The J gene is TRBJ1-1, the V gene TRBV6-5; D unresolved. This CDR3 is 14 amino acids long. Germline-derived CDR1 and CDR2 are MNHEY and SVGAGI. Trimming pared 4 bases from V and 0 bases from J, leaving 9 bases between. CDR3 bases: TGTGCCAGCAGTTCAACAATTATGAACACTGAAGCTTTCTTT. Amino acids: CASSSTIMNTEAFF.

In its sample, this clone was seen a few times. This chain links TRBV28 with TRBJ1-2; no firm D call. This CDR3 has 14 residues. Trimming removed 3 bases at V and 2 bases at J, with 10 bases between. CDR1 MDHEN and CDR2 SYDVKM come from the germline V gene. CDR3 region: CASSLGRVNYGYTF. The CDR3 DNA follows: TGTGCCAGCAGTTTGGGTAGGGTCAACTATGGCTACACCTTC.

The chain uses TRBV25-1 and TRBJ2-5; 8 bases agree with TRBD1. Germline V gene data show CDR1 as MGHDK and CDR2 as SYGVNS. CDR3 length: 14 residues. The V segment lost 5 bases and the J segment 10 bases; nucleotides outside the gene matches: 12. The CDR3 here is CASSLGQGSGDQYF. The CDR3 DNA follows: TGTGCCAGCAGTCTAGGACAGGGCTCGGGGGACCAGTACTTC.

The CDR3 DNA follows: TGTGCCAGCAGCATGGGCGGCCAGACGGGGTATGGCTACACCTTC. Protein product: CASSMGGQTGYGYTF. V gene TRBV7-9 combines with J gene TRBJ1-2; D is unresolved. The V gene's germline CDR1 is SEHNR and CDR2 FQNEAQ (reference sequence). CDR3 length: 15 residues. Trimming took 5 bases from V and 5 from J, leaving 18 bases between them.

This clone was observed many times. The rearrangement uses TRBV6-5 and TRBJ1-6; D not resolved. V gave up 6 bases and J gave up 0 bases, with 9 bases separating them. Germline assignment: CDR1 MNHEY and CDR2 SVGAGI. The CDR3 length is 15 residues. CDR3 loop: CASSPHSSYNSPLHF. The CDR3 DNA reads TGTGCCAGCAGCCCCCACAGCTCCTATAATTCACCCCTCCACTTT.

The chain recombines TRBV5-1 with TRBJ2-1, with D perhaps TRBD1 (5 bases). Between the trimmed V and J ends, which lost 4 bases and 1 base, there was a span of 12 bases. The CDR3 has 15 residues. Germline values: CDR1 SGHRS, CDR2 YFSETQ. The CDR3 region is CASSRGPFSYNEQFF. CDR3 in DNA: TGCGCCAGCAGCAGGGGCCCTTTTTCCTACAATGAGCAGTTCTTC.

This clone was detected once. The chain joins TRBV9 to TRBJ1-1, with 7 bases aligning to TRBD1. With V trimmed by 0 bases and J by 3 bases, 14 bases remained unmatched. The length of the CDR3 is 18 residues. Germline CDR1 and CDR2: SGDLS and YYNGEE. The CDR3, as DNA: TGTGCCAGCAGCGTAGAACAGGGGATCATCGACCCCTACACTGAAGCTTTCTTT. This translates into CASSVEQGIIDPYTEAFF.

The chain has TRBV30 and TRBJ1-3; D gene uncertain. The V and J ends lost 0 bases and 0 bases respectively, with 9 bases between them. The CDR3 spans 15 residues. Germline CDR1 reads GTSNPN; CDR2 reads SVGIG (reference sequence). The CDR3 DNA reads as TGTGCCTGGAGTGTCGGTCTGGACTCTGGAAACACCATATATTTT. Translating gives CAWSVGLDSGNTIYF.

This clone was recorded once. The CDR3 is CASSRAGGGRYEQFF. In nucleotides, the CDR3 is TGTGCCAGCAGTCGAGCGGGAGGTGGTAGGTATGAGCAGTTCTTC. The rearrangement joins TRBV28 to TRBJ2-1, with 9 bases identical to TRBD2. V lost 5 bases and J lost 8; bases outside the gene matches: 10. Germline values: CDR1 MDHEN, CDR2 SYDVKM. The CDR3 runs to 15 residues.

The chain carries TRBV6-5 and TRBJ1-2, with a tentative D call TRBD1 (5 bases). Germline CDR1 and CDR2: MNHEY and SVGAGI. This CDR3 comprises 14 residues. Between the trimmed V and J ends, which lost 7 bases and 2 bases, there was a span of 14 bases. The CDR3 DNA reads as TGTGCCAGCACTCGGGACGTCCTGAACTATGGCTACACCTTC. It encodes CASTRDVLNYGYTF.

The chain has TRBV5-4 and TRBJ2-5, with 7 bases lining up with TRBD1. V was clipped by 4 bases and J by 2 bases; unmatched bases: 8. This CDR3 is 15 amino acids long. Germline V gene lookup returns CDR1 SGHNT and CDR2 YYREEE (reference sequence). The CDR3 DNA is TGTGCCAGCAGCCAAGGGGGCAGGGGGCAAGAGACCCAGTACTTC. Its translation: CASSQGGRGQETQYF.

The chain joins TRBV2 to TRBJ2-1, with 7 bases lining up with TRBD2. Germline lookup yields CDR1 SNHLY and CDR2 FYNNEI. The CDR3 has 12 amino acids. CDR3 DNA sequence: TGTGCAGGAGGGAGGGCCAGGAATGAGCAGTTCTTC. Translation gives CAGGRARNEQFF.

The J gene is TRBJ1-5, the V gene TRBV3-1 (or the pseudogene TRBV3-2); D ambiguous. Trimming pared 4 bases from V and 0 bases from J, leaving 10 bases between. Germline V gene data show CDR1 as LGHDT and CDR2 as YNNKEL (reference sequence). The CDR3 sequence is 15 residues long. This chain's CDR3 is CASSPMANSNQPQHF. DNA for the CDR3: TGTGCCAGCAGCCCGATGGCTAATAGCAATCAGCCCCAGCATTTT.

The rearrangement joins TRBV7-8 to TRBJ2-3, with TRBD2 matching 8 bases. Unmatched junction bases numbered 7, after V lost 4 bases and J lost 1 base. Looked up from germline, CDR1 is SGHVS and CDR2 is FQNEAQ. The CDR3 runs to 16 residues. CDR3 in amino acids: CASSSFPGGGTDTQYF. CDR3 nucleotide sequence: TGTGCCAGCAGCTCCTTTCCGGGGGGGGGCACAGATACGCAGTATTTT.

The CDR3 DNA is TGTGCCAGTAGTTCCGGGGCTTGGGGCAATCAGCCCCAGCATTTT. Translated, it gives CASSSGAWGNQPQHF. This chain connects TRBV19 to TRBJ1-5, with TRBD1 as a possible D gene (5 bases). V lost 5 bases and J lost 2, with 13 bases in between. CDR3 length: 15 amino acids. The germline gives CDR1 LNHDA, CDR2 SQIVND (reference sequence). Full variable domain (remainder filled in from reference TRBV19 and TRBJ1-5): DGGITQSPKYLFRKEGQNVTLSCEQNLNHDAMYWYRQDPGQGLRLIYYSQIVNDFQKGDIAEGYSVSREKKESFPLTVTSAQKNPTAFYLCASSSGAWGNQPQHFGDGTRLSIL.

This clone was recorded only once. The J gene is TRBJ2-7, the V gene TRBV2; possible D gene TRBD2, 7 bases. Per the germline V gene, CDR1 is SNHLY and CDR2 is FYNNEI. CDR3 size: 16 residues. V was pared by 1 base and J by 3 bases, with 16 bases between. The CDR3 is CASSEEGGTGYYEQYF. The CDR3 DNA sequence: TGTGCCAGCAGTGAAGAGGGGGGGACCGGTTACTACGAGCAGTACTTC.

This rearrangement joins TRBV21-1 to TRBJ1-4. TRBV21-1 counts as a pseudogene. The CDR3 covers 19 residues. The CDR3 DNA is TGTGCCAGCAGCAAAATGCAGAGTGGGAAACAGGGGAGGGATGAAAAACTGTTTTTT. Translating it yields CASSKMQSGKQGRDEKLFF.